The 18 T cell receptor beta chains given below trace back to one sample, sequenced in a study of control samples from healthy donors and cancer patients (dated by TCRdb to 2020 to 2021). The library was generated by the immunoSEQ multiplex PCR assay. TCRdb mirrors the immuneACCESS table, restricted to in-frame sequences. Some clones are absent from its copies; in checked studies, under half trace to an unresolved V gene, and the reason for the others is unknown. In this sample the table shows about 150,000 clones, approximately 94% of which occur a single time. The ten largest clones take up approximately 6.1% of the sample. The sequencing input was blood. These receptors were collected from a man aged 40-55 years in good health.

The rearrangement links TRBV9 to TRBJ1-6, with D perhaps TRBD1 (6 bases). The CDR3 has 17 amino acids. Trimming removed 4 bases from V and 2 bases from J, with 16 bases in between. Germline-derived CDR1 and CDR2 are SGDLS and YYNGEE. The CDR3 DNA follows: TGTGCCAGCAGCCCTCGGGGGGGGCCTACCTATAATTCACCCCTCCACTTT. Translating gives CASSPRGGPTYNSPLHF.

The V call is TRBV12-5, the J call TRBJ1-3; D uncertain. The germline gives CDR1 LGHNT, CDR2 FRNRAP. The CDR3 covers 13 residues. Trimming stripped 6 bases from V and 0 bases from J, with 6 bases between. The CDR3 loop reads CASGSNSGNTIYF. CDR3 DNA sequence: TGTGCTAGTGGGAGCAACTCTGGAAACACCATATATTTT.

J is TRBJ1-6 and V is TRBV6-6; 7 bases line up with TRBD1. The germline CDR1 and CDR2 sequences are MNHNY and SVGAGI (reference sequence). V dropped 7 bases and J dropped 7; count of bases not matched to a gene: 10. The CDR3 length is 15 residues. The CDR3: CASTLGDRRNSPLHF. In DNA form, the CDR3 reads TGTGCCAGCACCTTAGGGGACAGAAGAAATTCACCCCTCCACTTT.

The chain combines TRBV11-2 with TRBJ2-7; D could derive from TRBD1 or TRBD2 (5 bases each). V shed 1 base and J shed 6 bases, with 19 bases lying between them. The germline V gene encodes CDR1 SGHAT and CDR2 FQNNGV. The CDR3 consists of 16 residues. CDR3 sequence (DNA): TGTGCCAGCAGCTTAGTCATTTCGGCCCGGGGACGCGAGCAGTACTTC. Its translation is CASSLVISARGREQYF.

The V gene is TRBV6-5, the J gene TRBJ2-2, with a possible D match to TRBD1 (5 bases). The CDR3 loop spans 12 amino acids. V shed 7 bases and J shed 6 bases, with 9 bases lying between them. Germline CDR1 MNHEY, CDR2 SVGAGI. CDR3 DNA sequence: TGTGCCAGCACGACAGAGGCCGGGGAGCTGTTTTTT. It codes for CASTTEAGELFF.

V is TRBV7-9 and J is TRBJ1-1, with D tentatively TRBD1 (6 bases). The CDR3 extends over 14 amino acids. CDR1 and CDR2 from the germline V gene are SEHNR and FQNEAQ (reference sequence). Trimming cost V 6 bases and J 6 bases, with 17 bases left between them. The chain's CDR3 is CASRRGGEQAEAFF. For the CDR3, the DNA is TGTGCCAGCAGACGAGGGGGGGAACAGGCTGAAGCTTTCTTT.

V usage is TRBV28 and J usage is TRBJ1-5, with D uncertain. The germline V and J ends were trimmed by 2 bases and 9 bases, with 17 bases remaining between them. CDR1 and CDR2 (germline): MDHEN, SYDVKM. The CDR3 runs 15 residues. CDR3 region: CASSLAVLGARPQHF. The DNA of the CDR3 is TGTGCCAGCAGTTTAGCCGTACTTGGAGCCCGGCCCCAGCATTTT.

The chain has TRBV30 and TRBJ1-1, with D hard to call. The V gene lost 3 bases and the J gene lost 4 bases, with 21 bases spanning the gap. CDR3 length: 16 residues. CDR1 is GTSNPN and CDR2 is SVGIG in the germline V gene (reference sequence). The CDR3, as DNA: TGTGCCTGGAGGGTTGCCGACGCAAGGAAGAGCACTGAAGCTTTCTTT. Protein: CAWRVADARKSTEAFF.

The gene calls are TRBV7-9 and TRBJ1-1, with D uncertain. V was pared by 0 bases and J by 1 base, with 9 bases between. Germline V gene data show CDR1 as SEHNR and CDR2 as FQNEAQ (reference sequence). The length of the CDR3 is 15 residues. CDR3 DNA: TGTGCCAGCAGCTTAGCGCGGCTGCGGAACACTGAAGCTTTCTTT. Its protein product is CASSLARLRNTEAFF.

This clone was observed a single time. The J gene is TRBJ1-5, the V gene TRBV7-9, with 7 bases that match TRBD1. V was pared by 4 bases and J by 3 bases, with 3 bases of the junction left unmatched. The CDR3 is made up of 14 amino acids. The germline gives CDR1 SEHNR, CDR2 FQNEAQ (reference sequence). CDR3 nucleotide sequence: TGTGCCAGCAGCTCACAGGGGAACAATCAGCCCCAGCATTTT. Amino acid sequence: CASSSQGNNQPQHF.

This chain connects TRBV4-1 to TRBJ2-2, with 9 nucleotides matching TRBD1. V lost 2 bases to trimming and J lost 6 bases; unmatched junction nucleotides: 10. Looked up from germline, CDR1 is MGHRA and CDR2 is YSYEKL. This CDR3 spans 17 amino acids. Here the CDR3 reads CASSQRSATGGPGELFF. The CDR3 DNA follows: TGCGCCAGCAGCCAACGTTCAGCGACAGGGGGTCCCGGGGAGCTGTTTTTT.

The chain links TRBV7-2 to TRBJ1-5; the D gene is possibly TRBD1 (6 bases). The germline V and J ends were trimmed by 3 bases and 3 bases, with 12 bases remaining between them. The CDR3 loop spans 15 amino acids. Germline loops: CDR1 SGHTA, CDR2 FQGNSA. CDR3 DNA: TGTGCCAGCAGCTTTAGGGGGGGCCTCAATCAGCCCCAGCATTTT. Its protein product is CASSFRGGLNQPQHF.

The J gene is TRBJ2-2, the V gene TRBV7-9; 8 bases align to TRBD1. The CDR3 runs to 14 residues. The V segment lost 5 bases and the J segment 3 bases; nucleotides outside the gene matches: 2. CDR1 is SEHNR and CDR2 is FQNEAQ in the germline V gene (reference sequence). The CDR3, as DNA: TGTGCCAGCAGCGTGACAGGGGACACCGGGGAGCTGTTTTTT. Encoded protein: CASSVTGDTGELFF.

The chain couples TRBV10-3 to TRBJ1-1; D not resolved. This CDR3 is built from 12 residues. Germline assignment: CDR1 ENHRY and CDR2 SYGVKD. Trimming cost V 10 bases and J 3 bases, with 12 bases left between them. CDR3 loop: CATSTLHTEAFF. The CDR3 nucleotides are TGTGCCACCTCGACCCTGCACACTGAAGCTTTCTTT.

The J gene is TRBJ2-2, the V gene TRBV4-1, with 8 bases lining up with TRBD1. V lost 5 bases and J lost 2; bases outside the gene matches: 13. Germline lookup yields CDR1 MGHRA and CDR2 YSYEKL. This CDR3 contains 18 residues. The CDR3 here is CASSLARGPGGNTGELFF. The CDR3 nucleotides read TGCGCCAGCAGCTTGGCCAGGGGGCCCGGGGGAAACACCGGGGAGCTGTTTTTT.

The rearrangement joins TRBV7-9 to TRBJ2-7, with D possibly being TRBD1 or TRBD2 (6 bases each). This CDR3 region has 15 residues. CDR1 and CDR2 from the germline V gene are SEHNR and FQNEAQ (reference sequence). The V gene lost 1 base and the J gene lost 4 bases, with 14 bases spanning the gap. CDR3 nucleotide sequence: TGTGCCAGCAGCTTAGGCCCGGGGGCGCAATACGAGCAGTACTTC. Amino acid sequence: CASSLGPGAQYEQYF. Full variable domain (outside the CDR3, taken from reference TRBV7-9 and TRBJ2-7): DTGVSQNPRHKITKRGQNVTFRCDPISEHNRLYWYRQTLGQGPEFLTYFQNEAQLEKSRLLSDRFSAERPKGSFSTLEIQRTEQGDSAMYLCASSLGPGAQYEQYFGPGTRLTVT.

The chain joins TRBV5-1 to TRBJ1-1; no firm D call. Trimming removed 4 bases at V and 0 bases at J, with 7 bases between. Germline V gene lookup returns CDR1 SGHRS and CDR2 YFSETQ. This CDR3 has 13 amino acids. For the CDR3, the DNA is TGCGCCAGCAGCCAGGTTGTGAACACTGAAGCTTTCTTT. Protein sequence: CASSQVVNTEAFF.

There are many counts of this clone. The V gene is TRBV4-1, the J gene TRBJ1-1; D perhaps matches TRBD1 (6 bases). Germline CDR1 MGHRA, CDR2 YSYEKL. V was clipped by 2 bases and J by 7 bases, with 23 bases between them. The CDR3 spans 17 residues. The CDR3 bases are TGCGCCAGCAGCCAACTCCCCCCCGGGACATTCGCTAGTGAAGCTTTCTTT. It specifies CASSQLPPGTFASEAFF.